This T cell receptor (beta chain) appears in the sequencing data of a study of T cells expressing NK-cell markers. Study overall: Just one sequenced donor of eight was HCMV-seronegative, while seven were seropositive.

The CDR3 runs to 17 residues. TCRdb reworked the 5' RACE reads into one entry per CDR3 protein, no DNA. The sample table includes some 150,000 distinct CDR3 sequences. Study findings and constraints: The CD3+CD56-NKG2C+ fraction was also led by these clonotypes in a few donors.

Regarding this clonotype: What it binds is not known.

The sequencing sample was made of blood T cells: a sorted CD56 or NKG2C T cell subset, CD4+ or CD8+ T cells, or bulk PBMC T cells (not recorded which). The sequence derives from a woman aged 50 to 65 in good health. This chain joins TRBV12-3 or TRBV12-4 and TRBJ2-6; TCRdb gives TRBD1 as the D gene, but with no DNA this cannot be confirmed. The CDR3 spells CASSPGARGSGANVLTF.